This T cell receptor (beta chain) is from a study of blood T cell repertoires in COVID-19 (TCRdb year 2020). Regarding the complete study: Samples covering the acute and convalescent phases of COVID-19 were provided by collaborators in the United States, Italy and Spain. Subjects who had been exposed to COVID-19, were actively infected with it, or had recovered from it provided the deeply sampled blood TCRbeta repertoires that made up the dataset. Sample metadata almost always included a de-identified subject ID, COVID-19 status, age in years and sex. Where available, HLA class I and class II types were taken from metadata supplied by the sample provider and were not determined by assay-based typing. The repertoires were made available in a free public database intended to serve as a resource for research on the immune response to SARS-CoV-2. The samples were drawn from the first 160 participants of the ongoing ImmuneRACE study and from 1,254 subjects provided by 6 global collaborators. The prospective study material was composed of cDNA or gDNA derived from T cells, B-cell-depleted T cells, or PBMCs.

At one collaborating source in Seattle, patients were enrolled during active infection and were followed longitudinally through the course of disease. Collaborating institutions collected whole blood in K2EDTA tubes following their own protocols. For TCRbeta analysis, collaborators shipped samples in one of three forms: frozen whole blood, isolated PBMCs, or DNA extracted from either of those sample types. The immunoSEQ Assay, a bias-controlled multiplex PCR, was used to amplify TCRbeta CDR3 regions from genomic DNA. The study's own analysis went as follows. The number of nucleated cells in each sample was estimated by amplification of reference gene primers within the assay. To quantify the absolute abundance of each unique TCRbeta CDR3 rearrangement, sequence reads were collapsed and filtered. For each sample, productive Simpson clonality was calculated as the square root of Simpson's diversity index across productive rearrangements. Imported from immuneACCESS, the table was reduced by TCRdb to in-frame sequences with V and J called. These copies leave out some clones; in studies compared against another copy, an unresolved V gene accounts for under half, and the cause of the remainder is not known. That table gives V, J and clone size, and the DNA gave D and trimming. The sample table holds about 210,000 clones, of which about four fifths were seen once. Jointly, the top ten make up 7.8% of the sample.

The research as a whole found: The amount of clinical and demographic metadata varied by source and participant and was provided uncurated.

With respect to this clone: This receptor's antigen is unknown. No much larger clone exists at a distance of one base, and base qualities are not known.

From a lookup of the germline V gene, CDR1 and CDR2 are MNHNS and SASEGT. From the cysteine up to the phenylalanine, the CDR3 has a length of 15 residues. The sequence is cut down to CDR3 DNA, 45 bases in frame from base 1. V is cut back by 3 bases and J by 4 bases, with 8 bases in the junction unmatched. Here the chain combines TRBV6-1 and TRBJ2-7; 8 bases in the middle match TRBD2. The source of this sequence is a woman older than 75 with COVID-19, enrolled during active disease. Specimen: peripheral blood. The nucleotide sequence is TGTGCCAGCAGTGAGTTCACGGGAGGGCCTTACGAGCAGTACTTC. It specifies CASSEFTGGPYEQYF.